This T cell receptor (beta chain) was captured by sequencing in a study of long-term antiretroviral therapy in people with HIV. Looked up from germline, CDR1 is LNHDA and CDR2 is SQIVND (reference sequence). The CDR3 runs to 15 residues. J lost 2 bases, V lost 9 bases, and 10 bases had no gene match. Version v3.0 of the immunoSEQ assay ran at survey level. The method was immunoSEQ multiplex PCR; TCRdb's version includes in-frame clones alone and lacks a portion of them. The sample lists some 47,000 clones; nearly 95% were seen once. Each donor provided at least one pre-ART PBMC sample and at least two post-ART PBMC samples. Treated in the United States were all of the participants with HIV. In regard to this clone: Antigen specificity is unknown.

Study outcomes and limitations: Controls exceeded HIV repertoires in CDR3 length range.

The sequenced sample was unsorted PBMCs, obtained 3.7 years after starting antiretroviral therapy. This chain joins TRBV19 and TRBJ2-3; 8 bases are shared with TRBD2. The sequence came from a woman aged 45 to 65 with HIV. CDR3 DNA sequence: TGTGCCAGCGGGGGGGGTCCTGACTCCACAGATACGCAGTATTTT. Its protein is CASGGGPDSTDTQYF.